The rows below give T cell receptor beta chains drawn from one sample of a study of siplizumab effects on memory and regulatory T cells. TCRdb's table, derived via immunoSEQ multiplex PCR, lists solely in-frame clones and lacks some. The sample has 70,000 to 95,000 clones, 95% to 97% seen once; the top ten hold 0.03% to 0.035%. The sample comprised naive CD4+ T cells sorted from blood. All receptors derive from a human donor in good health. CDR3s include the opening cysteine and the closing phenylalanine or tryptophan. Fields, in order: V gene, clone size, D gene, J gene, CDR3 protein, CDR3 DNA. A D gene is named only where the DNA matches it firmly. Clone size appears in some rows only: once, few, many, or a class for an expanded clone.

v_gene: TRBV4-2; abundance: NA; d_gene: NA; j_gene: TRBJ2-6; CDR3aa: CASSQGTGANVLTF; CDR3nt: TGTGCCAGCAGCCAAGGAACCGGGGCCAACGTCCTGACTTTC
v_gene: TRBV15; abundance: once; d_gene: NA; j_gene: TRBJ1-1; CDR3aa: CATSRDKQLEAFF; CDR3nt: TGTGCCACCAGCAGAGATAAACAGCTAGAAGCTTTCTTT
v_gene: TRBV7-9; abundance: NA; d_gene: TRBD2; j_gene: TRBJ2-5; CDR3aa: CASSFQLPGGGETQYF; CDR3nt: TGTGCCAGCAGCTTTCAGTTGCCGGGGGGAGGGGAGACCCAGTACTTC
v_gene: TRBV6-6; abundance: NA; d_gene: NA; j_gene: TRBJ1-1; CDR3aa: CASTPSSGGVNEAFF; CDR3nt: TGTGCCAGCACCCCATCGTCGGGGGGAGTGAATGAAGCTTTCTTT
v_gene: TRBV2; abundance: NA; d_gene: TRBD2; j_gene: TRBJ2-1; CDR3aa: CASRGTSERSYNEQFF; CDR3nt: TGTGCCAGCAGGGGGACTAGCGAGCGGTCCTACAATGAGCAGTTCTTC
v_gene: TRBV27; abundance: NA; d_gene: NA; j_gene: TRBJ1-5; CDR3aa: CASSSLEGSPQHF; CDR3nt: TGTGCCAGCAGTTCCCTCGAGGGGTCGCCCCAGCATTTT
v_gene: TRBV5-1; abundance: once; d_gene: NA; j_gene: TRBJ1-5; CDR3aa: CASSLVPESNQPQHF; CDR3nt: TGCGCCAGCAGCTTGGTGCCAGAAAGCAATCAGCCCCAGCATTTT
v_gene: TRBV19; abundance: NA; d_gene: NA; j_gene: TRBJ2-1; CDR3aa: CASTPGGPWNEQFF; CDR3nt: TGTGCCAGCACACCCGGGGGGCCTTGGAATGAGCAGTTCTTC
v_gene: TRBV19; abundance: NA; d_gene: NA; j_gene: TRBJ2-7; CDR3aa: CASSPDRPGYEQYF; CDR3nt: TGTGCCAGTAGTCCCGACCGCCCGGGTTACGAGCAGTACTTC
v_gene: TRBV7-8; abundance: NA; d_gene: NA; j_gene: TRBJ1-2; CDR3aa: CASSLSLRGPGGYTF; CDR3nt: TGTGCCAGCAGCTTAAGTCTCCGCGGCCCCGGAGGCTACACCTTC
v_gene: TRBV21-1; abundance: NA; d_gene: NA; j_gene: TRBJ2-7; CDR3aa: CASSPQAGAFHEQYF; CDR3nt: TGTGCCAGCAGCCCCCAGGCGGGGGCCTTCCACGAGCAGTACTTC
v_gene: TRBV6-1; abundance: once; d_gene: NA; j_gene: TRBJ1-1; CDR3aa: CASSDGPGRSAFF; CDR3nt: TGTGCCAGCAGTGATGGGCCGGGACGTTCTGCTTTCTTT
v_gene: TRBV7-3; abundance: NA; d_gene: NA; j_gene: TRBJ2-2; CDR3aa: CASSLTGSGELFF; CDR3nt: TGTGCCAGCAGCTTAACTGGGTCCGGGGAGCTGTTTTTT
v_gene: TRBV10-1; abundance: NA; d_gene: NA; j_gene: TRBJ1-1; CDR3aa: CASRATGNTEAFF; CDR3nt: TGCGCCAGCAGAGCTACAGGGAACACTGAAGCTTTCTTT
v_gene: TRBV18; abundance: NA; d_gene: NA; j_gene: TRBJ2-5; CDR3aa: CASSPSGQETQYF; CDR3nt: TGTGCCAGCTCACCATCCGGCCAAGAGACCCAGTACTTC
v_gene: TRBV7-9; abundance: NA; d_gene: NA; j_gene: TRBJ1-3; CDR3aa: CASSFSAVVSGNTIYF; CDR3nt: TGTGCCAGCAGCTTTTCGGCTGTAGTCTCTGGAAACACCATATATTTT
v_gene: TRBV9; abundance: NA; d_gene: TRBD2; j_gene: TRBJ2-5; CDR3aa: CASSSPWLAGGDYETQYF; CDR3nt: TGTGCCAGCAGCTCCCCCTGGCTAGCGGGGGGGGATTATGAGACCCAGTACTTC
v_gene: TRBV6-5; abundance: NA; d_gene: NA; j_gene: TRBJ1-3; CDR3aa: CASSYSGQLHGNTIYF; CDR3nt: TGTGCCAGCAGTTACTCTGGGCAGCTTCATGGAAACACCATATATTTT
v_gene: TRBV5-4; abundance: NA; d_gene: TRBD1; j_gene: TRBJ1-5; CDR3aa: CASSFGTGGKSSNQPQHF; CDR3nt: TGTGCCAGCAGCTTCGGGACAGGGGGCAAGTCTAGCAATCAGCCCCAGCATTTT
v_gene: TRBV6-1; abundance: NA; d_gene: TRBD1; j_gene: TRBJ1-1; CDR3aa: CASRALTGGDTEAFF; CDR3nt: TGTGCCAGCAGGGCGTTAACAGGGGGGGACACTGAAGCTTTCTTT
v_gene: TRBV5-6; abundance: once; d_gene: NA; j_gene: TRBJ2-1; CDR3aa: CASSLRRGITYNEQFF; CDR3nt: TGTGCCAGCAGCCTGCGTAGGGGGATTACCTACAATGAGCAGTTCTTC
v_gene: TRBV6-5; abundance: NA; d_gene: TRBD1; j_gene: TRBJ1-5; CDR3aa: CASRSGQGSSQPQHF; CDR3nt: TGTGCCAGCCGCTCCGGACAGGGGTCGAGTCAGCCCCAGCATTTT
v_gene: TRBV15; abundance: NA; d_gene: NA; j_gene: TRBJ2-6; CDR3aa: CATSRDRAGANVLTF; CDR3nt: TGTGCCACCAGCAGAGATAGGGCTGGGGCCAACGTCCTGACTTTC
v_gene: TRBV6-5; abundance: NA; d_gene: TRBD1; j_gene: TRBJ1-1; CDR3aa: CASSLTGADAFF; CDR3nt: TGTGCCAGCAGCCTGACAGGGGCGGACGCTTTCTTT
v_gene: TRBV14; abundance: NA; d_gene: NA; j_gene: TRBJ2-7; CDR3aa: CASSQQGGSYEQYF; CDR3nt: TGTGCCAGCAGCCAACAGGGGGGGTCCTACGAGCAGTACTTC
v_gene: TRBV19; abundance: NA; d_gene: TRBD1; j_gene: TRBJ1-1; CDR3aa: CASSTQGGTEAFF; CDR3nt: TGTGCCAGTAGTACACAGGGGGGGACTGAAGCTTTCTTT
v_gene: TRBV6-4; abundance: NA; d_gene: NA; j_gene: TRBJ2-6; CDR3aa: CASSSQGPGANVLTF; CDR3nt: TGTGCCAGCAGTTCCCAGGGGCCTGGGGCCAACGTCCTGACTTTC
v_gene: TRBV6-1; abundance: once; d_gene: NA; j_gene: TRBJ2-1; CDR3aa: CASSVRGRGAGNEQFF; CDR3nt: TGTGCCAGCAGTGTTAGGGGGCGAGGAGCGGGCAATGAGCAGTTCTTC
v_gene: TRBV5-1; abundance: NA; d_gene: NA; j_gene: TRBJ1-5; CDR3aa: CASRIVFDSNQPQHF; CDR3nt: TGCGCCAGCAGAATTGTGTTCGATAGCAATCAGCCCCAGCATTTT
v_gene: TRBV21-1; abundance: NA; d_gene: NA; j_gene: TRBJ1-1; CDR3aa: CASTPPGVGFF; CDR3nt: TGTGCCAGCACCCCGCCGGGTGTTGGTTTCTTT
v_gene: TRBV7-2; abundance: NA; d_gene: TRBD1; j_gene: TRBJ1-1; CDR3aa: CASSLLDRGRTEAFF; CDR3nt: TGTGCCAGCAGCCTTTTGGACAGGGGGCGGACTGAAGCTTTCTTT
v_gene: TRBV18; abundance: NA; d_gene: TRBD1; j_gene: TRBJ1-1; CDR3aa: CASSPTQGGTNTEAFF; CDR3nt: TGTGCCAGCTCCCCCACCCAGGGGGGAACGAACACTGAAGCTTTCTTT
v_gene: TRBV5-1; abundance: NA; d_gene: TRBD1; j_gene: TRBJ1-2; CDR3aa: CASSWDRGYGYTF; CDR3nt: TGCGCCAGCAGCTGGGACAGGGGCTATGGCTACACCTTC
v_gene: TRBV10-3; abundance: NA; d_gene: TRBD1; j_gene: TRBJ1-1; CDR3aa: CAISTTGYTEAFF; CDR3nt: TGTGCCATCAGTACGACAGGGTACACTGAAGCTTTCTTT
v_gene: TRBV4-3; abundance: NA; d_gene: NA; j_gene: TRBJ2-4; CDR3aa: CASSQHGSAKNIQYF; CDR3nt: TGCGCCAGCAGCCAACATGGATCAGCCAAAAACATTCAGTACTTC
v_gene: TRBV27; abundance: NA; d_gene: TRBD2; j_gene: TRBJ2-7; CDR3aa: CASSLTSGGGPANEQYF; CDR3nt: TGTGCCAGCAGTTTAACTAGCGGGGGGGGCCCCGCGAACGAGCAGTACTTC
v_gene: TRBV5-1; abundance: NA; d_gene: TRBD2; j_gene: TRBJ2-5; CDR3aa: CASSLVASGAQETQYF; CDR3nt: TGCGCCAGCAGCTTGGTGGCTAGCGGGGCACAAGAGACCCAGTACTTC
v_gene: TRBV28; abundance: NA; d_gene: TRBD1; j_gene: TRBJ1-1; CDR3aa: CASSEDRDSPEAFF; CDR3nt: TGTGCCAGCAGTGAGGACAGGGACAGCCCTGAAGCTTTCTTT
v_gene: TRBV27; abundance: NA; d_gene: NA; j_gene: TRBJ2-7; CDR3aa: CASSGSPYEQYF; CDR3nt: TGTGCCAGCAGTGGGTCCCCCTACGAGCAGTACTTC
v_gene: TRBV11-3; abundance: NA; d_gene: NA; j_gene: TRBJ2-1; CDR3aa: CASSLRLGNEQFF; CDR3nt: TGTGCCAGCAGCCTACGTCTTGGCAATGAGCAGTTCTTC
v_gene: TRBV5-6; abundance: NA; d_gene: NA; j_gene: TRBJ2-3; CDR3aa: CASNGAGRDTQYF; CDR3nt: TGTGCCAGTAACGGGGCAGGGCGGGATACGCAGTATTTT
v_gene: TRBV10-3; abundance: NA; d_gene: NA; j_gene: TRBJ2-1; CDR3aa: CAISESWDEPFF; CDR3nt: TGTGCCATCAGTGAGTCGTGGGACGAACCGTTCTTC
v_gene: TRBV7-2; abundance: NA; d_gene: TRBD2; j_gene: TRBJ2-5; CDR3aa: CASSSQTSGEETQYF; CDR3nt: TGTGCCAGCAGCTCACAGACTAGCGGCGAAGAGACCCAGTACTTC
v_gene: TRBV2; abundance: NA; d_gene: NA; j_gene: TRBJ1-2; CDR3aa: CASSVGGPLGGYTF; CDR3nt: TGTGCCAGCAGTGTGGGCGGTCCTCTGGGTGGCTACACCTTC
v_gene: TRBV6-5; abundance: NA; d_gene: TRBD1; j_gene: TRBJ2-7; CDR3aa: CASRPGQGRVEQYF; CDR3nt: TGTGCCAGCAGACCCGGACAGGGGCGAGTCGAGCAGTACTTC
v_gene: TRBV4-1; abundance: NA; d_gene: TRBD2; j_gene: TRBJ2-3; CDR3aa: CASSPTTSGVTTQYF; CDR3nt: TGCGCCAGCAGCCCCACGACTAGCGGGGTGACTACGCAGTATTTT
v_gene: TRBV11-3; abundance: NA; d_gene: NA; j_gene: TRBJ2-7; CDR3aa: CASSPPRQSCEQYF; CDR3nt: TGTGCCAGCAGCCCCCCTAGACAGTCTTGCGAGCAGTACTTC
v_gene: TRBV27; abundance: once; d_gene: NA; j_gene: TRBJ2-5; CDR3aa: CASSLVTGVETQYF; CDR3nt: TGTGCCAGCAGTTTAGTCACTGGGGTAGAGACCCAGTACTTC
v_gene: TRBV30; abundance: NA; d_gene: NA; j_gene: TRBJ2-5; CDR3aa: CAWGQETQYF; CDR3nt: TGTGCCTGGGGGCAAGAGACCCAGTACTTC
v_gene: TRBV19; abundance: NA; d_gene: NA; j_gene: TRBJ1-3; CDR3aa: CASSGQTSGNTIYF; CDR3nt: TGTGCCAGTAGTGGACAGACCTCTGGAAACACCATATATTTT
v_gene: TRBV7-2; abundance: NA; d_gene: NA; j_gene: TRBJ2-2; CDR3aa: CASSLVSAPPPGELFF; CDR3nt: TGTGCCAGCAGCTTAGTGTCGGCCCCTCCCCCCGGGGAGCTGTTTTTT
v_gene: TRBV2; abundance: NA; d_gene: TRBD1; j_gene: TRBJ1-4; CDR3aa: CASSRGLATNEKLFF; CDR3nt: TGTGCCAGCAGTAGGGGGCTTGCAACTAATGAAAAACTGTTTTTT